Following are 10 T cell receptor beta chains from one sample sequenced in a study of shared clonotypes between healthy human individuals. This table comes from immunoSEQ multiplex PCR, and its TCRdb copy is limited to in-frame clones, with some not included. This sample has under 1,100,000 clones, with approximately 76% found just once. Sequencing was done on a sample of memory CD4+ T cells sorted from blood. As for subset: CD45RA-negative fraction. These receptors were collected from a man between 18 and 35 years old in good health.

A few counts support this clone. The V and J genes are TRBV21-1 and TRBJ2-1; the table gives TRBD2 as D, unverified against the DNA. TRBV21-1 is assigned pseudogene status. The CDR3 has 19 residues. This CDR3 is CASSSPGGGRADIYNEQFF. CDR3 in DNA: TGTGCCAGCAGCTCCCCTGGAGGCGGGAGGGCCGACATCTACAATGAGCAGTTCTTC.

In this sample, this clone turned up many times. The chain couples TRBV21-1 to TRBJ2-2; TRBD2, the table's D call, lacks a check against the DNA. TRBV21-1 is an annotated pseudogene. The CDR3 totals 16 residues. CDR3 region: CASSKSGRGSTGELFF. The CDR3 DNA is TGTGCCAGCAGCAAATCTGGCCGGGGGTCGACCGGGGAGCTGTTTTTT.

V and J are TRBV25-1 and TRBJ2-5; 9 bases are a match to TRBD1. The CDR3 consists of 14 residues. V trimming: 3 bases; J trimming: 5 bases; junction bases outside the gene matches: 4. The germline CDR1 and CDR2 sequences are MGHDK and SYGVNS. CDR3 DNA: TGTGCCAGCAGTGATCGACAGGGGGAGGAGACCCAGTACTTC. This sequence encodes CASSDRQGEETQYF. The full variable domain, completed using reference TRBV25-1 and TRBJ2-5, is EADIYQTPRYLVIGTGKKITLECSQTMGHDKMYWYQQDPGMELHLIHYSYGVNSTEKGDLSSESTVSRIRTEHFPLTLESARPSHTSQYLCASSDRQGEETQYFGPGTRLLVL.

The V gene is TRBV5-4, the J gene TRBJ2-7; D assignment may be TRBD1 or TRBD2 (7 bases each). The germline V and J ends were trimmed by 3 bases and 2 bases, with 15 bases remaining between them. Germline V gene data show CDR1 as SGHNT and CDR2 as YYREEE (reference sequence). This CDR3 spans 15 amino acids. The CDR3 DNA sequence: TGTGCCAGCAGCTCCCAGGGGGGGTCCGCCTACGAGCAGTACTTC. It translates to CASSSQGGSAYEQYF.

Only a few counts were recorded for this clone. The chain is built from TRBV5-1 and TRBJ2-7, with D maybe TRBD2 (6 bases). The CDR3 sequence is 14 residues long. With 2 bases removed from V and 3 bases from J, the gap between germline ends came to 12 bases. Per germline, CDR1 SGHRS and CDR2 YFSETQ. The CDR3 DNA is TGCGCCAGCAGCTTAATACCGGGGGACTACGAGCAGTACTTC. Protein: CASSLIPGDYEQYF.

V usage is TRBV2 and J usage is TRBJ2-1, with TRBD1 matching over 9 bases. CDR1 is SNHLY and CDR2 is FYNNEI in the germline V gene. The V segment lost 8 bases and the J segment 10 bases; nucleotides outside the gene matches: 12. The CDR3 covers 14 residues. This CDR3 reads CASAPDRGFGEQFF. Written as DNA, the CDR3 is TGTGCCAGCGCCCCGGACAGGGGTTTTGGCGAGCAGTTCTTC.

In its sample, this clone was seen a few times. The chain uses TRBV7-9 and TRBJ1-1; D is perhaps TRBD1 (5 bases). Trimming left V 5 bases short and J 1 base short, with 11 bases between. Per germline, CDR1 SEHNR and CDR2 FQNEAQ (reference sequence). The CDR3 length is 14 residues. Written as DNA, the CDR3 is TGTGCCAGCAGCATTGGACATGAGAACACTGAAGCTTTCTTT. This translates into CASSIGHENTEAFF.

V and J are TRBV5-1 and TRBJ2-5; 7 bases agree with TRBD2. The V segment lost 4 bases and the J segment 5 bases; nucleotides outside the gene matches: 14. Germline V lookup: CDR1 SGHRS, CDR2 YFSETQ. CDR3 length: 16 amino acids. As DNA, the CDR3 is TGCGCCAGCAGCCCCGGGGGGACGCTGGGGTCGGAGACCCAGTACTTC. Protein: CASSPGGTLGSETQYF.

The chain combines TRBV19 with TRBJ2-2, with D possibly being TRBD1 (6 bases). Trimming took 7 bases from V and 7 from J, leaving 16 bases between them. CDR1 is LNHDA and CDR2 is SQIVND in the germline V gene (reference sequence). This CDR3 comprises 14 residues. The CDR3 reads CASTRGSSLGELFF. CDR3 nucleotide sequence: TGTGCCAGTACCAGGGGCTCTTCCCTCGGGGAGCTGTTTTTT.

DNA for the CDR3: TGCGCCAGCAGCTCGGGTAAAGATACGCAGTATTTT. This encodes CASSSGKDTQYF. The chain recombines TRBV5-1 with TRBJ2-3, with no clear D. The germline gives CDR1 SGHRS, CDR2 YFSETQ. The germline V and J ends were trimmed by 3 bases and 5 bases, with 7 bases remaining between them. The length of the CDR3 is 12 residues. Looking up the rest from reference TRBV5-1 and TRBJ2-3 gives the full variable domain: KAGVTQTPRYLIKTRGQQVTLSCSPISGHRSVSWYQQTPGQGLQFLFEYFSETQRNKGNFPGRFSGRQFSNSRSEMNVSTLELGDSALYLCASSSGKDTQYFGPGTRLTVL.